The 32 T cell receptor beta chains in this list originate from one sample, sequenced in a study of T cells in Graves' hyperthyroidism and ophthalmopathy. RNA transcripts yielded amplified TCR beta CDR3 regions. When the TCR CDR3 underwent first-round RT-PCR, the HTBI primer set was used. TCRdb called the multiplex PCR reads again in MiXCR, with one record for every CDR3 protein. Of over 500,000 distinct CDR3 sequences listed, 11% to 15% were seen once; the top ten hold about 15%. The specimen was blood. The receptors were gathered from a woman aged 40-49 years with Graves' hyperthyroidism.

There are many counts of this clonotype. The gene calls are TRBV13 and TRBJ2-1; 11 nucleotides line up with TRBD2. Germline lookup yields CDR1 PRHDT and CDR2 FYEKMQ (reference sequence). This CDR3 region has 20 residues. Losses at the gene ends were 4 bases for V and 1 base for J; bases not matched to a gene: 15. CDR3 DNA: TGTGCCAGCAGCTCTCATTTGTCAACTAGCGGGAGTGGGTCCTACAATGAGCAGTTCTTC. Encoded protein: CASSSHLSTSGSGSYNEQFF.

The chain joins TRBV9 to TRBJ1-1, with a tentative D call TRBD1 (5 bases). This CDR3 contains 15 residues. The V gene's germline CDR1 is SGDLS and CDR2 YYNGEE. The ends were cut back, 3 bases at V and 4 bases at J, with 16 bases in the middle. CDR3: CASSGSAGVATEAFF. Written as DNA, the CDR3 is TGTGCCAGCAGCGGGAGCGCGGGGGTTGCCACTGAAGCTTTCTTT.

Ten or more counts support this clonotype. The chain employs TRBV2 and TRBJ1-2, with no clear D. The CDR3 has 13 residues. V gave up 3 bases and J gave up 4 bases, with 9 bases separating them. Germline lookup yields CDR1 SNHLY and CDR2 FYNNEI. The CDR3 here is CASSDGLVYGYTF. The CDR3 nucleotides are TGTGCCAGCAGTGACGGCCTAGTCTATGGCTACACCTTC.

This clonotype was seen a handful of times. This may be a read error: a much more frequent sequence differs by one nucleotide. The V and J genes are TRBV30 and TRBJ1-3; D gene unclear. Trimming took off 4 bases at V and 2 bases at J, with 9 bases between the two ends. CDR1 GTSNPN and CDR2 SVGIG come from the germline V gene (reference sequence). The CDR3 covers 13 residues. The CDR3 nucleotides are TGTGCCTGGACCATCGACCCTGGAAACACCATATATTTT. Amino acids: CAWTIDPGNTIYF.

This clonotype was detected ten times or more. The chain has TRBV5-1 and TRBJ2-5; D possibly corresponds to TRBD2 (7 bases). This CDR3 region has 16 residues. Germline CDR1 reads SGHRS; CDR2 reads YFSETQ. Trimming shortened V by 1 base and J by 5 bases, and 18 bases separated the two germline ends. The CDR3, as DNA: TGCGCCAGCAGCTTGTCCCGGGGGGCGCAGGGGGAGACCCAGTACTTC. It is translated as CASSLSRGAQGETQYF.

This clonotype was counted at least ten times. The chain has TRBV28 and TRBJ1-1; 9 positions agree with TRBD1. Germline V gene data show CDR1 as MDHEN and CDR2 as SYDVKM. J gave up 0 bases and V 6 bases, and 8 bases lay outside the gene matches. The CDR3 contains 16 residues. The CDR3 sequence: CASRARQGGLNTEAFF. CDR3 sequence (DNA): TGTGCCAGCAGAGCACGACAGGGGGGCTTGAACACTGAAGCTTTCTTT.

For this clonotype: A much larger clone is a single base away; this may be a read error. This chain joins TRBV28 and TRBJ2-4; D not resolved. This CDR3 region has 14 residues. Germline V gene sequence: CDR1 MDHEN, CDR2 SYDVKM. The CDR3 DNA follows: TGTGCCAACAGTGCCAGAGCGTTCGGAAACATTCAGTACTTC. This gives the protein CANSARAFGNIQYF.

In this sample, this clonotype turned up a few times. V is TRBV7-2 and J is TRBJ1-1; D is uncertain. This CDR3 spans 15 amino acids. Germline values: CDR1 SGHTA, CDR2 FQGNSA. V was trimmed by 3 bases and J by 4 bases, leaving 15 bases between them. This chain's CDR3 is CASSFFLTDGTEAFF. The CDR3 DNA reads TGTGCCAGCAGCTTCTTTCTAACAGACGGCACTGAAGCTTTCTTT.

Ten or more counts support this clonotype. The gene calls are TRBV12-3 or TRBV12-4 and TRBJ2-3; 13 bases map to TRBD2. J was trimmed by 5 bases and V by 3 bases; bases with no gene match: 5. This CDR3 spans 16 amino acids. The CDR3 loop is CASSFGTSGVGDTQYF. In DNA form, the CDR3 reads TGTGCCAGCAGTTTCGGGACTAGCGGGGTAGGAGATACGCAGTATTTT.

This clonotype was found many times. The V and J genes are TRBV27 and TRBJ2-1, with 9 positions matching TRBD2. V was clipped by 6 bases and J by 10 bases; unmatched bases: 7. The CDR3 length is 13 residues. Germline assignment: CDR1 MNHEY and CDR2 SMNVEV (reference sequence). CDR3: CASSLLAGQEQFF. The CDR3 DNA follows: TGTGCCAGCAGCCTCCTAGCGGGACAAGAGCAGTTCTTC.

In this sample, this clonotype turned up many times. The J gene is TRBJ2-7, the V gene TRBV7-8, with D hard to call. V was clipped by 2 bases and J by 2 bases, with 7 bases between them. This CDR3 has 13 amino acids. Germline CDR1 is SGHVS and CDR2 is FQNEAQ. The CDR3 spells CASSLLDTYEQYF. As DNA, the CDR3 is TGTGCCAGCAGCTTACTGGATACCTACGAGCAGTACTTC.

The chain combines TRBV20-1 with TRBJ2-1; D tentatively reads TRBD1 or TRBD2 (5 bases each). CDR3 length: 14 amino acids. Germline CDR1 and CDR2: DFQATT and SNEGSKA (reference sequence). V was shortened by 2 bases and J by 7 bases, with 15 bases between the two germline ends. The CDR3 DNA reads as TGCAGTGCTAGACCAATCGCCGGGGCAAATGAGCAGTTCTTC. Protein product: CSARPIAGANEQFF.

This clonotype was seen ten or more times. CDR3 protein: CASRRVDEKLFF. The CDR3 coding sequence is TGTGCCAGCAGGAGGGTGGATGAAAAACTGTTTTTT. This chain connects TRBV12-3 or TRBV12-4 to TRBJ1-4; D is uncertain. The CDR3 is 12 residues long. V lost 6 bases to trimming and J lost 6 bases, with 8 bases between them.

J is TRBJ2-1 and V is TRBV9; TRBD1 aligns across 10 bases. V lost 0 bases to trimming and J lost 4 bases; unmatched junction nucleotides: 4. Germline CDR1 reads SGDLS; CDR2 reads YYNGEE. This CDR3 region has 16 residues. DNA for the CDR3: TGTGCCAGCAGCGTAGCCAGGACAGGGGGGTACAATGAGCAGTTCTTC. Amino acids: CASSVARTGGYNEQFF. Looking up the rest from reference TRBV9 and TRBJ2-1 gives the full variable domain: DSGVTQTPKHLITATGQRVTLRCSPRSGDLSVYWYQQSLDQGLQFLIQYYNGEERAKGNILERFSAQQFPDLHSELNLSSLELGDSALYFCASSVARTGGYNEQFFGPGTRLTVL.

The chain combines TRBV12-3 or TRBV12-4 with TRBJ2-5, with unresolved D. The CDR3 is 13 amino acids. V dropped 3 bases and J dropped 4 bases, with 9 bases sitting between them. The CDR3 coding sequence is TGTGCCAGCAGTTTTGTGAAGGGAGAGACCCAGTACTTC. Translated: CASSFVKGETQYF.

The CDR3 nucleotides are TGTGCCAGCAGCTTAGGCTATGGTACCGGGGAGCTGTTTTTT. It is translated as CASSLGYGTGELFF. The chain uses TRBV5-4 and TRBJ2-2; D gene unclear. Trimming left V 2 bases short and J 5 bases short, with 10 bases between. Germline V lookup: CDR1 SGHNT, CDR2 YYREEE (reference sequence). This CDR3 region has 14 residues.

The chain uses TRBV6-1 and TRBJ1-1, with unresolved D. The CDR3 sequence is 13 residues long. With 6 bases removed from V and 4 bases from J, the gap between germline ends came to 12 bases. Germline values: CDR1 MNHNS, CDR2 SASEGT. For the CDR3, the DNA is TGTGCCAGCAGGGAGCGGGAGGGCACTGAAGCTTTCTTT. Translation gives CASREREGTEAFF.

This clonotype was counted between two and nine times. The V gene is TRBV27, the J gene TRBJ2-5, with 8 bases lining up with TRBD1. The V and J ends lost 5 bases and 1 base, in that order; junction bases with no gene match: 3. This CDR3 comprises 14 residues. Germline CDR1 MNHEY, CDR2 SMNVEV (reference sequence). The CDR3 loop is CASSIGTGQETQYF. The CDR3 nucleotides read TGTGCCAGCAGTATCGGGACAGGCCAAGAGACCCAGTACTTC.

Only a few counts were recorded for this clonotype. This clone may be a read error of a much larger clone one base away. The V gene is TRBV20-1, the J gene TRBJ2-1, with D possibly TRBD2 on 7 matching bases. The V and J ends lost 6 bases and 7 bases respectively, with 16 bases between them. Germline assignment: CDR1 DFQATT and CDR2 SNEGSKA (reference sequence). The CDR3 extends over 13 amino acids. CDR3 nucleotides: TGCAGTGCCGCGGCGGGGGCTCGGAATGAGCAGTTCTTC. Translated: CSAAAGARNEQFF.

Of note for this clonotype: Germline and junction disagree at one end, which may indicate a read error. The rearrangement uses TRBV19 and TRBJ1-1; tentatively, D is TRBD1 (5 bases). Germline loops: CDR1 LNHDA, CDR2 SQIVND (reference sequence). This CDR3 region has 14 residues. The DNA for the CDR3 is TGTGCCAGTCGCCCGGGGGAATTGAACACTGAAGCTTCCTTT. This sequence encodes CASRPGELNTEASF.

This clonotype was counted at least ten times. The genes are TRBV28 and TRBJ2-7; 7 bases line up with TRBD2. The CDR3 is made up of 16 amino acids. Germline trimming cut 4 bases from V and 5 bases from J; bases unmatched to any gene: 14. CDR1 is MDHEN, CDR2 SYDVKM, per germline. The chain's CDR3 is CASSSSWGEGRDEQYF. CDR3 DNA: TGTGCCAGCAGTTCCTCTTGGGGGGAGGGCCGCGACGAGCAGTACTTC.

This clonotype occurred a few times. The chain employs TRBV2 and TRBJ1-6, with D possibly matching TRBD1 (6 bases). The CDR3 spans 14 residues. Trimming removed 2 bases from V and 10 bases from J, with 12 bases in between. The V gene's germline CDR1 is SNHLY and CDR2 FYNNEI. As DNA, the CDR3 is TGTGCCAGCAGTGAAAACAGGGTCTCCTCACCCCTCCACTTT. It is translated as CASSENRVSSPLHF.

The sample holds many counts of this clonotype. The chain combines TRBV2 with TRBJ2-7; D not certain. Trimming left V 5 bases short and J 5 bases short, with 19 bases between. The CDR3 loop spans 15 amino acids. Germline V gene data show CDR1 as SNHLY and CDR2 as FYNNEI. For the CDR3, the DNA is TGTGCCAGCAGTAACCCGATAGAGACATCAGACGAGCAGTACTTC. This gives the protein CASSNPIETSDEQYF.

The V call is TRBV24-1, the J call TRBJ1-5; tentative D call: TRBD1 (6 bases). The CDR3 loop spans 16 amino acids. Germline loops: CDR1 KGHDR, CDR2 SFDVKD. The ends were cut back, 3 bases at V and 0 bases at J, with 11 bases in the middle. The DNA for the CDR3 is TGTGCCACCAGTGATAAGGGACATTATAGCAATCAGCCCCAGCATTTT. This encodes CATSDKGHYSNQPQHF.

This clonotype was seen many times. The rearrangement joins TRBV7-2 to TRBJ2-1, with TRBD2 identical over 8 bases. The CDR3 extends over 15 amino acids. Germline CDR1 and CDR2: SGHTA and FQGNSA. The trim removed 5 bases at V and 6 bases at J, leaving 9 bases unmatched. The CDR3, as DNA: TGTGCCAGCAGCATAGAAGCGGGAGCTATCAATGAGCAGTTCTTC. Amino acid sequence: CASSIEAGAINEQFF.

There are a few counts of this clonotype. The chain joins TRBV27 to TRBJ2-1; 10 nucleotides agree with TRBD2. Trimming removed 6 bases from V and 4 bases from J; junction bases left unmatched: 6. Germline V gives CDR1 MNHEY, CDR2 SMNVEV (reference sequence). The CDR3 is 15 amino acids. The CDR3 protein is CASRVAGGGYNEQFF. For the CDR3, the DNA is TGTGCCAGCAGGGTAGCGGGAGGTGGTTACAATGAGCAGTTCTTC.

In this sample, this clonotype turned up a few times. The chain joins TRBV5-1 to TRBJ2-6; D is possibly TRBD1 or TRBD2 (7 bases each). The CDR3 covers 18 residues. Germline assignment: CDR1 SGHRS and CDR2 YFSETQ. The germline V and J ends were trimmed by 4 bases and 4 bases, with 21 bases remaining between them. The CDR3 coding sequence is TGCGCCAGCAGCCCGGAACGGCCAGGGGGGGGCGGGGCCAACGTCCTGACTTTC. This translates into CASSPERPGGGGANVLTF.

The chain employs TRBV20-1 and TRBJ2-1, with a weak D call TRBD1 (5 bases). The V gene's germline CDR1 is DFQATT and CDR2 SNEGSKA (reference sequence). This CDR3 contains 12 residues. CDR3 loop: CSTRVNYNEQFF. Here the CDR3 DNA reads TGCAGCACCAGGGTTAACTACAATGAGCAGTTCTTC.

This chain links TRBV18 with TRBJ1-1; D is perhaps TRBD1 (6 bases). V was clipped by 4 bases and J by 1 base, with 16 bases between them. Germline V CDR1 and CDR2: KGHSH, LQKENI. This CDR3 region has 16 residues. CDR3 in DNA: TGTGCCAGCTCACGGACTAAGGGGGGGGCGAACACTGAAGCTTTCTTT. Translating it yields CASSRTKGGANTEAFF.

For this clonotype: Possible read error: a much larger clone is one base away. The chain uses TRBV7-2 and TRBJ2-2, with 12 bases that match TRBD2. This CDR3 spans 16 amino acids. Germline V gene data show CDR1 as SGHTA and CDR2 as FQGNSA. The DNA of the CDR3 is TGTGTCAGCCAGACTAGCGGGAGCCGGGGCACCGGGGAGCTGTTTTTT. Its translation is CVSQTSGSRGTGELFF.

This clonotype has at least ten counts. The chain has TRBV5-5 and TRBJ2-7; weak D call: TRBD1 (6 bases). This CDR3 spans 14 amino acids. Germline V gives CDR1 SGHKS, CDR2 YYEKEE (reference sequence). Trimming left V 2 bases short and J 2 bases short, with 11 bases between. This CDR3 is CASSFGDTAYEQYF. CDR3 DNA sequence: TGTGCCAGCAGCTTTGGGGACACCGCCTACGAGCAGTACTTC.

This clonotype was recorded at least ten times. The chain is built from TRBV28 and TRBJ1-1, with a tentative D call TRBD1 (5 bases). The length of the CDR3 is 15 residues. Trimming pared 3 bases from V and 5 bases from J, leaving 16 bases between. The germline V gene encodes CDR1 MDHEN and CDR2 SYDVKM. The CDR3 nucleotides read TGTGCCAGCAGTTTGAAGAGGTTGGGGGTTACTGAAGCTTTCTTT. Encoded protein: CASSLKRLGVTEAFF.